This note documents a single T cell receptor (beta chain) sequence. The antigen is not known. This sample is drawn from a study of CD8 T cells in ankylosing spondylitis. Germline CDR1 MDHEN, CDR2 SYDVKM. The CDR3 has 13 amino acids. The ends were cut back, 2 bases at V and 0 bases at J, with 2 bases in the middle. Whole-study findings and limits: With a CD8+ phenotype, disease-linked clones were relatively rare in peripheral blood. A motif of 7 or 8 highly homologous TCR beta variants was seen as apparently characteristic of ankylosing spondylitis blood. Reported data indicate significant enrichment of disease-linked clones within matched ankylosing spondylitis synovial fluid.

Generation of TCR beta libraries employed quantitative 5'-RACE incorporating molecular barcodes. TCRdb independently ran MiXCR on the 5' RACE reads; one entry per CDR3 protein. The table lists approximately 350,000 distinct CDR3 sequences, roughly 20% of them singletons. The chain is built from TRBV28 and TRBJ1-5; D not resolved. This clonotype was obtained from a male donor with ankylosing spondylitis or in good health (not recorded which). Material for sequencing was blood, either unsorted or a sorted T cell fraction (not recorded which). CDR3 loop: CASSLISNQPQHF. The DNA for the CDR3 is TGTGCCAGCAGTTTAATTAGCAATCAGCCCCAGCATTTT.